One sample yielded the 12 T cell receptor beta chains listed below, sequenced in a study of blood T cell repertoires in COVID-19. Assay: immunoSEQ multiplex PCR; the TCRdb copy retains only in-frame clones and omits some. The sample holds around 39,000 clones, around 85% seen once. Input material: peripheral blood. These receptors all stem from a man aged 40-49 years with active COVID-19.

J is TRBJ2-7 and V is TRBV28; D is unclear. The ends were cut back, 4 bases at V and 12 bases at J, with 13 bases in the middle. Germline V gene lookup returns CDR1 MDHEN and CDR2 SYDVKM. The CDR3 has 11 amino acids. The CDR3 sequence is CASSSWAALYF. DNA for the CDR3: TGTGCCAGCAGTTCCTGGGCCGCGTTGTACTTC.

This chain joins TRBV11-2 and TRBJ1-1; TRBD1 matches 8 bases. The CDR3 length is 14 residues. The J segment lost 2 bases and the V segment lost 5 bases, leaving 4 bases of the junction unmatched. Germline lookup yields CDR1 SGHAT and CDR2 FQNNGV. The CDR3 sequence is CASSRGQGNTEAFF. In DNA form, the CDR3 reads TGTGCCAGCAGCCGCGGACAGGGAAACACTGAAGCTTTCTTT.

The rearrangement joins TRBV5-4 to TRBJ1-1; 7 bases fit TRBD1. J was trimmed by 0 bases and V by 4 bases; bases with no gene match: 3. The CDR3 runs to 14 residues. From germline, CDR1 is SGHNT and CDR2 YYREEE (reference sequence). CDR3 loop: CASSPRGVNTEAFF. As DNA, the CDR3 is TGTGCCAGCAGCCCCAGGGGGGTGAACACTGAAGCTTTCTTT.

The CDR3 reads CASSRLAGNTGELFF. In DNA form, the CDR3 reads TGTGCCAGCAGCCGACTAGCGGGCAACACCGGGGAGCTGTTTTTT. The J gene is TRBJ2-2, the V gene TRBV11-2; 10 bases agree with TRBD2. Germline V gene data show CDR1 as SGHAT and CDR2 as FQNNGV. J gave up 2 bases and V 5 bases, and 2 bases lay outside the gene matches. The length of the CDR3 is 15 residues.

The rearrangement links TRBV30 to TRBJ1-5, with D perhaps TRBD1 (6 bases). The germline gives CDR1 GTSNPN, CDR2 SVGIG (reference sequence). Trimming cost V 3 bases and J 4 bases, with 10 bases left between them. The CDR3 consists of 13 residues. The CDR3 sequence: CAWRGQGNQPQHF. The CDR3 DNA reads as TGTGCCTGGAGAGGGCAGGGGAATCAGCCCCAGCATTTT.

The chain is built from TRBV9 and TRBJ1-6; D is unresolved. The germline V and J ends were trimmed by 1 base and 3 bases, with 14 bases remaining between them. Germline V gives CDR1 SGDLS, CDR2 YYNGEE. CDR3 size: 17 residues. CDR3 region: CASSVSPDGLYNSPLHF. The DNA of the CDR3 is TGTGCCAGCAGCGTAAGCCCCGATGGACTCTATAATTCACCCCTCCACTTT. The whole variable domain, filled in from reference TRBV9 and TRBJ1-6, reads DSGVTQTPKHLITATGQRVTLRCSPRSGDLSVYWYQQSLDQGLQFLIQYYNGEERAKGNILERFSAQQFPDLHSELNLSSLELGDSALYFCASSVSPDGLYNSPLHFGNGTRLTVT.

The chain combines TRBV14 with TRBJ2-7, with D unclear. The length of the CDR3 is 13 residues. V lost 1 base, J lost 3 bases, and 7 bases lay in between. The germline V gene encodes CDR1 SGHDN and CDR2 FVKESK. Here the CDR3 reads CASSQVNGYEQYF. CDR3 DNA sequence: TGTGCCAGCAGCCAAGTAAACGGCTACGAGCAGTACTTC.

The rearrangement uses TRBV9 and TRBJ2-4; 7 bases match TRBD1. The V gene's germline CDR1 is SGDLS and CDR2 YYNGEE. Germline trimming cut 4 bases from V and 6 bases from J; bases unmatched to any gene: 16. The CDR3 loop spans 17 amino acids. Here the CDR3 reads CASSPTLGTARINIQYF. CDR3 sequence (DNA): TGTGCCAGCAGCCCGACTCTCGGGACAGCTCGAATAAACATTCAGTACTTC.

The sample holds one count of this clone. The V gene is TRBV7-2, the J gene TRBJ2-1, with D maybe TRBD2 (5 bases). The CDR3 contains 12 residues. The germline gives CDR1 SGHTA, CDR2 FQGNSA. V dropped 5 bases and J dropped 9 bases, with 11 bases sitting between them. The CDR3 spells CASSQTRLEQFF. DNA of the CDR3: TGTGCCAGCAGCCAAACTAGGCTTGAGCAGTTCTTC.

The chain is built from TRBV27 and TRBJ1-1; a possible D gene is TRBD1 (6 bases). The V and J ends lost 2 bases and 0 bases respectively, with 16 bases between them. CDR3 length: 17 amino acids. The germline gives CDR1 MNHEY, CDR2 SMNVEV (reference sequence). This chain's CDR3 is CASSLRGRGGVNTEAFF. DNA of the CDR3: TGTGCCAGCAGTTTACGGGGCAGGGGAGGGGTGAACACTGAAGCTTTCTTT.

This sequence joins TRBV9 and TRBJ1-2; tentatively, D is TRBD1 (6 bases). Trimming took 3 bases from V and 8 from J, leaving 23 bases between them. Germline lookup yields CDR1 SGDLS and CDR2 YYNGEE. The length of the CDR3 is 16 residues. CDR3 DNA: TGTGCCAGCAGCGGGGTAACGTTGGGGGCAGAGAAAGGCTACACCTTC. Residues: CASSGVTLGAEKGYTF.

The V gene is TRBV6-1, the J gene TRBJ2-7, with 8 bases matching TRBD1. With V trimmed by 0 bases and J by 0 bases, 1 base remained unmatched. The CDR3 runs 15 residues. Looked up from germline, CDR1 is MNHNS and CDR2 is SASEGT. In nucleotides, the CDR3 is TGTGCCAGCAGTGAAGCGGGGACAGGCTCCTACGAGCAGTACTTC. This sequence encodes CASSEAGTGSYEQYF.